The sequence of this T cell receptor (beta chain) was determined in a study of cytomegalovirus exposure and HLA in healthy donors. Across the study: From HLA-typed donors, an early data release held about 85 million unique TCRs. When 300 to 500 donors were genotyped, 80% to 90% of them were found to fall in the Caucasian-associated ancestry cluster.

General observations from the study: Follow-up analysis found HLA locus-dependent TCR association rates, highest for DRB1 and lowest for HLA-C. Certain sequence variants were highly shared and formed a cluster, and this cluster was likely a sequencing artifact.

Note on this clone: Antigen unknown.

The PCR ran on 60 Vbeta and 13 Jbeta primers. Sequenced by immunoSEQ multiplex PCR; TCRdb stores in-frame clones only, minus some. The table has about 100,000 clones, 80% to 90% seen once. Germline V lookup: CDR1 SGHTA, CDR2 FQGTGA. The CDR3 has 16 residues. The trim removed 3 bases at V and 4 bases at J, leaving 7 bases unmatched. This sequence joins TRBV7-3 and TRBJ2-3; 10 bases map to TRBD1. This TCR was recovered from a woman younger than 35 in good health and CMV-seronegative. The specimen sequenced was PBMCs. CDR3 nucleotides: TGTGCCAGCAGCTTGGTCGGACAGGGGGTCGCAGATACGCAGTATTTT. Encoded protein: CASSLVGQGVADTQYF.